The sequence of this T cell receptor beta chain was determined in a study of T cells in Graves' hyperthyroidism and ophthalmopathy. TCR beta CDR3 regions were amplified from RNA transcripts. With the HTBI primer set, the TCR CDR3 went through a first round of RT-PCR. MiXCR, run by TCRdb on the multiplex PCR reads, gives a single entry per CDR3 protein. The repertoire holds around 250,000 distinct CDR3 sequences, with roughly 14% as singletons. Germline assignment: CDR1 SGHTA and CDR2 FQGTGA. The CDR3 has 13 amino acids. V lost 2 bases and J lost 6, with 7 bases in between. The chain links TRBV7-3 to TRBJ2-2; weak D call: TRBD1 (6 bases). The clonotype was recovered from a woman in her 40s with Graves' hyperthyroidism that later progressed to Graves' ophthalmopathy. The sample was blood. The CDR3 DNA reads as TGTGCCAGCAGCTTATACAGGGCCGGGGAGCTGTTTTTT. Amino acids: CASSLYRAGELFF.